What follows are 18 T cell receptor beta chains derived from one specimen sequenced in a study of T cell repertoires in cytomegalovirus infection. Each CDR3 protein gets one entry after TCRdb re-called the reads with MiXCR. Of over 150,000 distinct CDR3 sequences listed, 15% to 20% are singletons. The material sequenced was CD8+ T cells from PBMCs. The receptors come from a human donor in good health (CMV status not recorded). Some clones in this sample may be carry-over from other donors' samples.

This clonotype was counted at least ten times. The V and J genes are TRBV12-3 or TRBV12-4 and TRBJ2-3, with no clear D. V dropped 3 bases and J dropped 5 bases, with 6 bases sitting between them. The CDR3 sequence is 12 residues long. The CDR3 here is CASSLAGDTQYF. DNA of the CDR3: TGTGCCAGCAGTTTGGCCGGAGATACGCAGTATTTT.

The sample holds a few counts of this clonotype. This chain uses TRBV5-1 with TRBJ1-1; D not resolved. The length of the CDR3 is 15 residues. Germline CDR1 and CDR2: SGHRS and YFSETQ. V was pared by 1 base and J by 5 bases, with 15 bases between. The CDR3 DNA is TGCGCCAGCAGCTTGCCAGAAGGAGGAGAGACTGAAGCTTTCTTT. This encodes CASSLPEGGETEAFF.

This clonotype turned up a few times. This chain joins TRBV7-9 and TRBJ1-2, with 7 bases that match TRBD1. Germline V lookup: CDR1 SEHNR, CDR2 FQNEAQ (reference sequence). The CDR3 consists of 15 residues. With 4 bases clipped from V and 3 bases from J, the junction kept 8 bases outside the gene matches. CDR3: CASSSTGQRYYGYTF. The CDR3 DNA reads as TGTGCCAGCAGCTCCACGGGACAGCGATACTATGGCTACACCTTC.

The chain uses TRBV5-1 and TRBJ1-4, with TRBD1 matching over 9 bases. V shed 4 bases, J shed 6 bases, and the junction held 10 bases outside the gene matches. The length of the CDR3 is 16 residues. Looked up from germline, CDR1 is SGHRS and CDR2 is YFSETQ. In nucleotides, the CDR3 is TGCGCCAGCAGCCCGGGACAGGGCACGGGTGATGAAAAACTGTTTTTT. Its translation is CASSPGQGTGDEKLFF.

CDR3 amino acids: CASLGLAGTDISGTGELFF. The DNA for the CDR3 is TGTGCCAGCTTGGGACTAGCGGGGACCGATATTTCTGGCACCGGGGAGCTGTTTTTT. The chain is built from TRBV6-1 and TRBJ2-2; the match to TRBD2 covers 13 bases. Germline CDR1 MNHNS, CDR2 SASEGT. The CDR3 is 19 amino acids. V lost 8 bases to trimming and J lost 4 bases; unmatched junction nucleotides: 16.

This clonotype has only a few counts. This sequence joins TRBV11-2 and TRBJ2-7; 9 bases align to TRBD1. Germline-derived CDR1 and CDR2 are SGHAT and FQNNGV. Trimming cost V 2 bases and J 5 bases; bases outside gene matches: 4. The CDR3 runs to 14 residues. The CDR3 sequence is CASSLWTGVHEQYF. In DNA form, the CDR3 reads TGTGCCAGCAGCTTATGGACAGGGGTCCACGAGCAGTACTTC.

There are a few counts of this clonotype. This chain links TRBV7-8 with TRBJ2-7; no clear D. Germline loops: CDR1 SGHVS, CDR2 FQNEAQ. V was trimmed by 6 bases and J by 6 bases, leaving 18 bases between them. This CDR3 is 14 amino acids long. The CDR3 nucleotides are TGTGCCAGCAGTTGGGCCTCAGATCTGCGCGAGCAGTACTTC. This codes for CASSWASDLREQYF. Full variable domain (remainder filled in from reference TRBV7-8 and TRBJ2-7): GAGVSQSPRYKVAKRGQDVALRCDPISGHVSLFWYQQALGQGPEFLTYFQNEAQLDKSGLPSDRFFAERPEGSVSTLKIQRTQQEDSAVYLCASSWASDLREQYFGPGTRLTVT.

This clonotype was seen more than once but under ten times. The J gene is TRBJ1-1, the V gene TRBV11-2; TRBD1 matches at 7 bases. CDR3 length: 16 residues. Trimming cost V 2 bases and J 3 bases; bases outside gene matches: 9. Germline CDR1 is SGHAT and CDR2 is FQNNGV. The CDR3: CASSLRGATGYTEAFF. CDR3 coding DNA: TGTGCCAGCAGCTTAAGGGGCGCGACAGGGTACACTGAAGCTTTCTTT.

The chain carries TRBV6-5 and TRBJ2-5, with D maybe TRBD1 (6 bases). Germline V CDR1 and CDR2: MNHEY, SVGAGI. V dropped 2 bases and J dropped 0 bases, with 16 bases sitting between them. The CDR3 contains 17 residues. The CDR3: CASSYLRQDLYQETQYF. As DNA, the CDR3 is TGTGCCAGCAGTTACCTCCGACAGGACCTGTACCAAGAGACCCAGTACTTC.

This clonotype was detected a few times. The chain carries TRBV7-9 and TRBJ2-7; D is unresolved. The CDR3 is made up of 12 amino acids. V dropped 2 bases and J dropped 3 bases, with 5 bases sitting between them. From germline, CDR1 is SEHNR and CDR2 FQNEAQ (reference sequence). CDR3 sequence: CASSLMNYEQYF. The CDR3 DNA follows: TGTGCCAGCAGCTTAATGAACTACGAGCAGTACTTC.

This clonotype was seen at least ten times. The chain has TRBV7-2 and TRBJ1-5; D perhaps matches TRBD1 (5 bases). Germline CDR1 and CDR2: SGHTA and FQGNSA. V was pared by 3 bases and J by 0 bases, with 18 bases between. CDR3 length: 18 amino acids. CDR3 sequence: CASSLGHSTPYSNQPQHF. DNA for the CDR3: TGTGCCAGCAGCTTGGGGCACAGTACCCCTTATAGCAATCAGCCCCAGCATTTT.

This clonotype has just one count. The chain employs TRBV14 and TRBJ2-1; 13 bases are shared with TRBD2. The V gene end was trimmed by 2 bases and the J gene end by 5 bases; junction bases not matched to a gene: 15. Germline CDR1 is SGHDN and CDR2 is FVKESK. The CDR3 loop spans 20 amino acids. The CDR3 bases are TGTGCCAGCAGCCAAACACCCGGGACTAGCGGGGTTTATCCGGACAATGAGCAGTTCTTC. This gives the protein CASSQTPGTSGVYPDNEQFF.

This clonotype came up once. The gene calls are TRBV12-3 or TRBV12-4 and TRBJ1-3; D is unresolved. The V end was cut by 7 bases, the J end by 4 bases, with 8 bases between. There are 12 residues in the CDR3. The CDR3, as DNA: TGTGCCAGCACCACGGGGGGAAACACCATATATTTT. Translation: CASTTGGNTIYF.

The chain couples TRBV2 to TRBJ2-1; 8 bases fit TRBD1. This CDR3 has 17 residues. The germline V gene has CDR1 SNHLY and CDR2 FYNNEI. The trim removed 6 bases at V and 6 bases at J, leaving 16 bases unmatched. CDR3 bases: TGTGCCAGCAGCGCAGAAGGACAGGGCAGCCTGAGCAATGAGCAGTTCTTC. This translates into CASSAEGQGSLSNEQFF.

This chain's CDR3 is CASSKQGVNTDTQYF. CDR3 coding DNA: TGTGCCAGCAGCAAACAGGGGGTTAACACAGATACGCAGTATTTT. The chain links TRBV7-2 to TRBJ2-3; TRBD1 matches at 8 bases. V was pared by 5 bases and J by 2 bases, with 6 bases of the junction left unmatched. The CDR3 has 15 residues. The germline V gene has CDR1 SGHTA and CDR2 FQGNSA.

The rearrangement joins TRBV7-4 to TRBJ1-1; the match to TRBD1 covers 10 bases. V was clipped by 6 bases and J by 4 bases; unmatched bases: 5. The CDR3 is 14 amino acids. CDR1 is SGHVT and CDR2 is SQSDAQ in the germline V gene. The CDR3 coding sequence is TGTGCCAGCAGGCCAGGACAGGGGGGCACTGAAGCTTTCTTT. Translating it yields CASRPGQGGTEAFF.

This chain joins TRBV12-3 or TRBV12-4 and TRBJ2-7; D ambiguous. Trimming removed 1 base from V and 2 bases from J, with 12 bases in between. The CDR3 is made up of 15 amino acids. CDR3 sequence (DNA): TGTGCCAGCAGTTTAGTTTTGGGCACTCCCTACGAGCAGTACTTC. Translating it yields CASSLVLGTPYEQYF.

The rearrangement uses TRBV7-2 and TRBJ2-1; D unclear. The V end lost 0 bases, the J end lost 7 bases, and 19 bases lay between the germline ends. This CDR3 has 17 amino acids. Germline loops: CDR1 SGHTA, CDR2 FQGNSA. The CDR3 region is CASSLALGPSARNEQFF. The CDR3 DNA reads as TGTGCCAGCAGCTTAGCGCTGGGTCCTAGTGCTCGAAATGAGCAGTTCTTC.